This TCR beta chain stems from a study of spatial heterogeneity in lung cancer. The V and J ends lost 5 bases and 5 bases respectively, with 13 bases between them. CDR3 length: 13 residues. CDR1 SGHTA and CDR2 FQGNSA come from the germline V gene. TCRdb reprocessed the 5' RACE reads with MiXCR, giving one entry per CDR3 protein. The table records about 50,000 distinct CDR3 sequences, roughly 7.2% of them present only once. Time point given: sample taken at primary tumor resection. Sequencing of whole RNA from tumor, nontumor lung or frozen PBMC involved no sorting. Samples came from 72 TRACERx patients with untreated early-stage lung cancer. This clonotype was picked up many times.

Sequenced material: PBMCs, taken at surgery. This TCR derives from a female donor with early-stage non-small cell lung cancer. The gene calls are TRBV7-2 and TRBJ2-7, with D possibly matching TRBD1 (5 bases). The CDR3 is CASSPTVDHEQYF. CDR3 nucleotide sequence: TGTGCCAGCAGCCCGACAGTGGACCACGAGCAGTACTTC.